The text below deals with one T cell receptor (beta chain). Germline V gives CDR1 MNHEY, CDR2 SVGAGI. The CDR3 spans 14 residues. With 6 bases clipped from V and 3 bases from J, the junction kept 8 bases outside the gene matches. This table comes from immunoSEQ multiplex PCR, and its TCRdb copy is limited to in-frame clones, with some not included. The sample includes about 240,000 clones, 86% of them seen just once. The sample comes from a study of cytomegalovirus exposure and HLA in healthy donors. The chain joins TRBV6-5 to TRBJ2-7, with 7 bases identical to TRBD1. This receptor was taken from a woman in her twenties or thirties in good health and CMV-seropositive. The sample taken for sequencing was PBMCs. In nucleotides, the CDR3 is TGTGCCAGCAGCACGGGACAGCGAAACTACGAGCAGTACTTC. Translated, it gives CASSTGQRNYEQYF.